Below, 7 T cell receptor beta chains from the same sample are listed, as sequenced in a study of cytomegalovirus exposure and HLA in healthy donors. A multiplex PCR was run with 60 Vbeta primers and 13 Jbeta primers. Method: immunoSEQ multiplex PCR; TCRdb's copy keeps in-frame clones and lacks some. The sample includes roughly 200,000 clones, approximately 90% of them seen just once. Input material: PBMCs. The source is a boy aged 2 to 9 in good health and CMV-seronegative.

The V gene is TRBV10-2, the J gene TRBJ1-4, with TRBD1 matching 7 bases. Germline V gene data show CDR1 as WSHSY and CDR2 as SAAADI. This CDR3 region has 17 residues. V dropped 9 bases and J dropped 6; count of bases not matched to a gene: 19. This CDR3 reads CASSNRGQANLHEKLFF. The DNA of the CDR3 is TGCGCCAGTTCAAACAGGGGCCAAGCTAATTTACATGAAAAACTGTTTTTT.

V is TRBV7-8 and J is TRBJ2-3; TRBD2 is a possible D gene (5 bases). With 4 bases removed from V and 13 bases from J, the gap between germline ends came to 18 bases. The CDR3 consists of 13 residues. CDR1 and CDR2 from the germline V gene are SGHVS and FQNEAQ. The CDR3 sequence: CASSSGKTPKKYF. CDR3 nucleotides: TGTGCCAGCAGCTCCGGGAAGACCCCGAAGAAGTATTTT.

This chain connects TRBV15 to TRBJ2-4, with D uncertain. The V gene lost 0 bases and the J gene lost 1 base, with 13 bases spanning the gap. This CDR3 has 17 amino acids. Per germline, CDR1 LNHNV and CDR2 YYDKDF (reference sequence). The CDR3 nucleotides are TGTGCCACCAGCAGAGATCAGGTCAGCTTGGCCAAAAACATTCAGTACTTC. This encodes CATSRDQVSLAKNIQYF.

The V and J genes are TRBV28 and TRBJ2-1; 7 bases are shared with TRBD2. V gave up 5 bases and J gave up 12 bases; unmatched junction bases: 10. CDR3 length equals 13 residues. CDR1 and CDR2 from the germline V gene are MDHEN and SYDVKM. CDR3 in DNA: TGTGCCAGCAGTCCTACGGTGGCTAGCGGGCAGTTCTTC. This gives the protein CASSPTVASGQFF.

The chain couples TRBV28 to TRBJ1-1, with D unresolved. V lost 3 bases, J lost 5 bases, and 16 bases lay in between. The CDR3 extends over 15 amino acids. Germline V lookup: CDR1 MDHEN, CDR2 SYDVKM. The CDR3 here is CASSLAPPRRTEAFF. As DNA, the CDR3 is TGTGCCAGCAGTTTGGCACCCCCTAGAAGGACTGAAGCTTTCTTT.

The chain couples TRBV27 to TRBJ1-2; perhaps TRBD1 as D (5 bases). V was shortened by 5 bases and J by 0 bases, with 13 bases between the two germline ends. The CDR3 extends over 15 amino acids. In germline, CDR1 is MNHEY, CDR2 SMNVEV (reference sequence). CDR3 DNA sequence: TGTGCCAGCAGTCAAAGGGGCGGCCCTAACTATGGCTACACCTTC. It is translated as CASSQRGGPNYGYTF.

This chain links TRBV5-1 with TRBJ1-6; 7 bases align to TRBD1. The CDR3 sequence is 17 residues long. The V segment lost 0 bases and the J segment 9 bases; nucleotides outside the gene matches: 12. Germline V gene sequence: CDR1 SGHRS, CDR2 YFSETQ. CDR3 in DNA: TGCGCCAGCAGCTTGGGGACGCGGGACAGAACTTCTTCACCCCTCCACTTT. Its protein product is CASSLGTRDRTSSPLHF.